A selection of T cell receptor beta chains follows, all from one sample in a study of blood T cell repertoires in COVID-19. The table came from immunoSEQ multiplex PCR; TCRdb's copy has only in-frame clones and leaves some out. The repertoire has more than 70,000 clones, 65% to 90% of them found once; the top ten carry 6.5% to 9%. Sequencing was performed on peripheral blood. The receptors come from a man aged 60 to 75 with acute or convalescent COVID-19. Both conserved end residues are part of each CDR3. A D gene is named only where the DNA matches it firmly. Only some rows state a clone size, as once, few, many or a class for expanded clones.

CDR3aa	CDR3nt	v_gene	d_gene	abundance	j_gene
CASSDQRGSSYGYTF	TGTGCCAGCAGTGACCAACGGGGGTCTAGCTATGGCTACACCTTC	TRBV6-1	-	few	TRBJ1-2
CASSQTGGYQPQHF	TGTGCCAGCAGCCAGACAGGGGGGTATCAGCCCCAGCATTTT	TRBV3-1/TRBV3-2	TRBD1	-	TRBJ1-5
CATSDGTTYNEQFF	TGTGCCACCAGTGATGGGACAACCTACAATGAGCAGTTCTTC	TRBV24-1	-	once	TRBJ2-1
CASSLAGTGYYEQYF	TGCGCCAGCAGCTTGGCGGGGACAGGGTACTACGAGCAGTACTTC	TRBV5-1	TRBD1	-	TRBJ2-7
CAWSVPEGGLFF	TGTGCCTGGAGTGTTCCGGAGGGTGGACTGTTTTTT	TRBV30	-	-	TRBJ1-4
CASSVISGTEAFF	TGCGCCAGCAGTGTAATCAGCGGGACTGAAGCTTTCTTT	TRBV10-2	-	once	TRBJ1-1
CASSERREGNSPLHF	TGTGCCAGCAGTGAGAGGCGGGAAGGTAATTCACCCCTCCACTTT	TRBV6-1	-	once	TRBJ1-6
CASSWNRANYGYTF	TGTGCCAGCAGCTGGAACAGGGCTAACTATGGCTACACCTTC	TRBV5-4	-	few	TRBJ1-2
CASNGDRGDSPLHF	TGTGCCAGCAACGGGGACAGGGGCGACTCACCCCTCCACTTT	TRBV5-4	TRBD1	-	TRBJ1-6
CASSSAQGILTEAFF	TGCGCCAGCAGCTCTGCCCAGGGGATTCTCACTGAAGCTTTCTTT	TRBV5-1	-	-	TRBJ1-1
CASSFNRGMYTEAFF	TGTGCCAGTAGTTTTAACAGGGGGATGTACACTGAAGCTTTCTTT	TRBV19	TRBD1	-	TRBJ1-1
CASSLTGYGYTF	TGTGCCAGCAGCTTGACAGGCTATGGCTACACCTTC	TRBV7-2	-	-	TRBJ1-2
CASSSGGASGANVLTF	TGTGCCAGCAGTTCGGGGGGCGCATCTGGGGCCAACGTCCTGACTTTC	TRBV28	-	-	TRBJ2-6
CASSPTSDTSDTQYF	TGTGCCAGCAGCCCGACTAGCGATACATCAGATACGCAGTATTTT	TRBV7-9	TRBD2	-	TRBJ2-3
CASSQVEAEETQYF	TGTGCCAGCAGCCAAGTGGAAGCGGAAGAGACCCAGTACTTC	TRBV4-2	-	-	TRBJ2-5
CASSAAGLRTEAFF	TGTGCCAGCAGTGCCGCAGGGCTACGCACTGAAGCTTTCTTT	TRBV6-6	-	-	TRBJ1-1
CASSADSSYNSPLHF	TGTGCCAGCAGTGCGGACAGCTCCTATAATTCACCCCTCCACTTT	TRBV2	-	-	TRBJ1-6
CSVDPQGLDTEAFF	TGCAGCGTTGACCCACAGGGATTGGACACTGAAGCTTTCTTT	TRBV29-1	-	-	TRBJ1-1
CASSQGGRYGYTF	TGTGCCAGCAGCCAGGGGGGTAGATATGGCTACACCTTC	TRBV3-1/TRBV3-2	-	once	TRBJ1-2
CASSYSNYPSTEAFF	TGTGCCAGCAGTTACTCGAATTACCCCAGCACTGAAGCTTTCTTT	TRBV6-5	-	-	TRBJ1-1